Shown below are 17 T cell receptor beta chains from a single sample sequenced in a study of blood T cell repertoires in COVID-19. TCRdb keeps only in-frame clones here, not all; method: immunoSEQ multiplex PCR. This sample yields 250,000 or so clones, of which approximately 89% are seen a single time; about 4.6% belongs to the top ten. Material: peripheral blood. The source is a woman aged 35 to 49 who had recovered from COVID-19.

The chain joins TRBV5-1 to TRBJ2-3; weak D call: TRBD1 (6 bases). The CDR3 length is 13 residues. Germline V CDR1 and CDR2: SGHRS, YFSETQ. Trimming shortened V by 1 base and J by 6 bases, and 9 bases separated the two germline ends. This chain's CDR3 is CASSLSGVDTQYF. The CDR3 coding sequence is TGCGCCAGCAGCTTGTCAGGGGTCGATACGCAGTATTTT.

The gene calls are TRBV15 and TRBJ2-5; 9 bases match TRBD1. V shed 5 bases, J shed 5 bases, and the junction held 12 bases outside the gene matches. Germline V gives CDR1 LNHNV, CDR2 YYDKDF (reference sequence). The CDR3 has 16 amino acids. The CDR3, as DNA: TGTGCCACCAGCCATAGAGGGACAGGGACGTTTGAGACCCAGTACTTC. Its protein is CATSHRGTGTFETQYF.

The CDR3 loop is CASSQSGNTEAFF. CDR3 nucleotide sequence: TGCGCCAGCAGCCAATCAGGGAACACTGAAGCTTTCTTT. The V gene is TRBV4-3, the J gene TRBJ1-1; D remains ambiguous. CDR1 and CDR2 (germline): LGHNA, YSLEER. The CDR3 is 13 amino acids. Trimming left V 2 bases short and J 1 base short, with 5 bases between.

The chain links TRBV10-3 to TRBJ1-2, with 12 bases that match TRBD1. The CDR3 has 20 residues. Germline V gene sequence: CDR1 ENHRY, CDR2 SYGVKD. J gave up 4 bases and V 6 bases, and 21 bases lay outside the gene matches. CDR3 residues: CAIRNGAGTGGAVKGYGYTF. CDR3 DNA sequence: TGTGCCATCAGGAATGGAGCCGGGACAGGGGGCGCCGTAAAGGGCTATGGCTACACCTTC.

V is TRBV24-1 and J is TRBJ2-1; 10 positions match TRBD1. J was trimmed by 9 bases and V by 5 bases; bases with no gene match: 3. Germline CDR1 and CDR2: KGHDR and SFDVKD. The CDR3 runs to 13 residues. CDR3: CATSGQGAGEQFF. Here the CDR3 DNA reads TGTGCCACCAGTGGACAGGGGGCTGGTGAGCAGTTCTTC.

The genes are TRBV2 and TRBJ1-1, with a weak D call TRBD1 (5 bases). This CDR3 is 13 amino acids long. Germline CDR1 and CDR2: SNHLY and FYNNEI. Trimming pared 5 bases from V and 1 base from J, leaving 8 bases between. CDR3 DNA sequence: TGTGCCAGCAGTCCTCAGGGGAACACTGAAGCTTTCTTT. Its translation is CASSPQGNTEAFF.

The J gene is TRBJ2-5, the V gene TRBV12-3 or TRBV12-4; D is possibly TRBD1 (6 bases). This CDR3 region has 13 residues. V was cut by 7 bases and J by 2 bases, with 11 bases left in between. The CDR3 is CASTVGQQETQYF. The CDR3 nucleotides read TGTGCCAGCACTGTTGGACAGCAAGAGACCCAGTACTTC.

The CDR3 sequence: CASSSRGRGSYNEQFF. The CDR3 nucleotides read TGTGCCAGCAGTTCCCGCGGGAGGGGATCCTACAATGAGCAGTTCTTC. This chain connects TRBV27 to TRBJ2-1; 9 bases fit TRBD2. The CDR3 is 16 amino acids. The junction had 5 bases not matched to a gene; V was cut back by 4 bases and J by 1 base. Germline lookup yields CDR1 MNHEY and CDR2 SMNVEV (reference sequence).

The CDR3 nucleotides read TGTGCCAGTAGTATACCCGGGTGGGACACTGAAGCTTTCTTT. Residues: CASSIPGWDTEAFF. This chain joins TRBV19 and TRBJ1-1, with D uncertain. The germline V gene encodes CDR1 LNHDA and CDR2 SQIVND (reference sequence). This CDR3 region has 14 residues. Trimming took 2 bases from V and 3 from J, leaving 10 bases between them.

The gene calls are TRBV11-2 and TRBJ1-2, with D tentatively TRBD1 (6 bases). CDR3 length: 13 amino acids. CDR1 is SGHAT and CDR2 is FQNNGV in the germline V gene. Trimming took off 5 bases at V and 4 bases at J, with 11 bases between the two ends. Here the CDR3 DNA reads TGTGCCAGCAGCCCGCAGGGGCCCTATGGCTACACCTTC. Protein: CASSPQGPYGYTF.

The chain uses TRBV19 and TRBJ1-1; perhaps TRBD1 as D (6 bases). V was shortened by 5 bases and J by 0 bases, with 16 bases between the two germline ends. This CDR3 region has 16 residues. Germline V lookup: CDR1 LNHDA, CDR2 SQIVND (reference sequence). DNA for the CDR3: TGTGCCAGTAGTCAGGGGACCACCCTCATGAACACTGAAGCTTTCTTT. It translates to CASSQGTTLMNTEAFF.

This chain joins TRBV19 and TRBJ1-1; 8 bases are shared with TRBD1. Trimming removed 9 bases from V and 3 bases from J; junction bases left unmatched: 9. Germline CDR1 and CDR2: LNHDA and SQIVND (reference sequence). This CDR3 has 14 amino acids. In DNA form, the CDR3 reads TGTGCCAGCACCCAGGGGGACAGGCACACTGAAGCTTTCTTT. This gives the protein CASTQGDRHTEAFF.

This clone appeared a single time. The CDR3 nucleotides are TGCGCCAGCAGCCAACCCGGTCAAGAGTACAATGAGCAGTTCTTC. It encodes CASSQPGQEYNEQFF. The rearrangement links TRBV4-1 to TRBJ2-1, with D unresolved. CDR3 length equals 15 residues. Trimming took off 2 bases at V and 4 bases at J, with 12 bases between the two ends. Germline V gene data show CDR1 as MGHRA and CDR2 as YSYEKL.

The chain combines TRBV20-1 with TRBJ2-5; possible D gene TRBD1, 6 bases. Germline loops: CDR1 DFQATT, CDR2 SNEGSKA (reference sequence). V lost 8 bases, J lost 5 bases, and 12 bases lay in between. This CDR3 is 11 amino acids long. The CDR3 here is CSQTRGETQYF. CDR3 sequence (DNA): TGCAGTCAAACAAGGGGGGAGACCCAGTACTTC.

The chain uses TRBV9 and TRBJ2-7, with TRBD1 matching over 9 bases. With V trimmed by 4 bases and J by 2 bases, 4 bases remained unmatched. CDR3 length: 14 amino acids. Germline-derived CDR1 and CDR2 are SGDLS and YYNGEE. CDR3: CASSLGTGPYEQYF. CDR3 nucleotides: TGTGCCAGCAGCCTCGGGACAGGGCCCTACGAGCAGTACTTC.

The chain joins TRBV6-5 to TRBJ2-1; 7 bases agree with TRBD2. Trimming removed 6 bases from V and 5 bases from J; junction bases left unmatched: 10. CDR3 size: 15 residues. Germline lookup yields CDR1 MNHEY and CDR2 SVGAGI. DNA for the CDR3: TGTGCCAGCAGCCGTCTCGGCGGGAGTAACAATGAGCAGTTCTTC. Residues: CASSRLGGSNNEQFF.

The rearrangement links TRBV5-6 to TRBJ2-3; 8 bases match TRBD1. The CDR3 extends over 16 amino acids. The V gene's germline CDR1 is SGHDT and CDR2 YYEEEE. V dropped 4 bases and J dropped 5; count of bases not matched to a gene: 12. The CDR3 region is CASSIDRGRAVDTQYF. CDR3 DNA sequence: TGTGCCAGCAGCATTGACAGGGGACGAGCGGTAGATACGCAGTATTTT. Based on the CDR3 plus reference TRBV5-6 and TRBJ2-3, the full variable domain is DAGVTQSPTHLIKTRGQQVTLRCSPKSGHDTVSWYQQALGQGPQFIFQYYEEEERQRGNFPDRFSGHQFPNYSSELNVNALLLGDSALYLCASSIDRGRAVDTQYFGPGTRLTVL.